The 15 T cell receptor beta chains listed next were all sequenced from one sample in a study of graft-versus-host responses after intestinal transplantation. No cognate antigen is known for these TCRs. Produced via immunoSEQ multiplex PCR; TCRdb's table is partial and in-frame only. Altogether over 65,000 clones are present, 90% to 95% being singletons, with the ten largest covering more than 0.075%. The source was unstimulated CD4+ T cells sorted from spleen or lymph node cells, collected before intestinal transplant. These receptor sequences come from a human donor who received an intestinal transplant.

The rearrangement uses TRBV5-1 and TRBJ2-7; D is possibly TRBD2 (6 bases). The CDR3 has 15 residues. Germline lookup yields CDR1 SGHRS and CDR2 YFSETQ. Trimming left V 4 bases short and J 2 bases short, with 16 bases between. CDR3 protein: CASSSLAAATYEQYF. The CDR3 coding sequence is TGCGCCAGCAGCAGCTTAGCGGCCGCTACCTACGAGCAGTACTTC.

The chain links TRBV9 to TRBJ1-1; D remains unclear. Germline V gene lookup returns CDR1 SGDLS and CDR2 YYNGEE. V was cut by 0 bases and J by 4 bases, with 10 bases left in between. CDR3 length: 14 amino acids. CDR3 nucleotide sequence: TGTGCCAGCAGCGTAGATGGCGGAATCACTGAAGCTTTCTTT. Its protein is CASSVDGGITEAFF.

The gene calls are TRBV7-2 and TRBJ2-2, with 12 bases lining up with TRBD1. Germline V gene sequence: CDR1 SGHTA, CDR2 FQGNSA. The V and J ends lost 0 bases and 8 bases, in that order; junction bases with no gene match: 13. The CDR3 consists of 19 residues. CDR3: CASSLAFASGTGGLGELFF. In nucleotides, the CDR3 is TGTGCCAGCAGCTTAGCGTTTGCTTCCGGGACAGGGGGCTTAGGGGAGCTGTTTTTT. Full variable domain (missing parts from reference TRBV7-2 and TRBJ2-2): GAGVSQSPSNKVTEKGKDVELRCDPISGHTALYWYRQSLGQGLEFLIYFQGNSAPDKSGLPSDRFSAERTGGSVSTLTIQRTQQEDSAVYLCASSLAFASGTGGLGELFFGEGSRLTVL.

The chain carries TRBV7-9 and TRBJ1-1, with TRBD1 as a possible D gene (5 bases). V was trimmed by 1 base and J by 2 bases, leaving 14 bases between them. Germline assignment: CDR1 SEHNR and CDR2 FQNEAQ (reference sequence). This CDR3 has 16 amino acids. The CDR3 is CASSLGGGKTNTEAFF. The CDR3 nucleotides read TGTGCCAGCAGCTTAGGGGGGGGGAAAACTAACACTGAAGCTTTCTTT.

The CDR3 DNA is TGTGCCAGCAGCTACGAGACAGTTAACACTGAAGCTTTCTTT. It is translated as CASSYETVNTEAFF. The chain has TRBV28 and TRBJ1-1; possibly TRBD1 for D (5 bases). CDR1 and CDR2 (germline): MDHEN, SYDVKM. Deletions cut 6 bases from V and 2 bases from J, with 13 bases between. The CDR3 has 14 amino acids.

V gene TRBV2 combines with J gene TRBJ1-2, with 11 bases matching TRBD1. Germline CDR1 SNHLY, CDR2 FYNNEI. CDR3 length: 15 residues. The J segment lost 4 bases and the V segment lost 8 bases, leaving 9 bases of the junction unmatched. The CDR3 sequence is CASHSDRGLGYGYTF. The DNA of the CDR3 is TGTGCCAGCCATTCGGACAGGGGGCTCGGCTATGGCTACACCTTC.

V and J are TRBV30 and TRBJ1-2; D is perhaps TRBD1 (6 bases). The V end lost 4 bases, the J end lost 4 bases, and 16 bases lay between the germline ends. The CDR3 length is 14 residues. CDR1 and CDR2 from the germline V gene are GTSNPN and SVGIG (reference sequence). The CDR3 coding sequence is TGTGCCTGGACTCCTACGGACAGCAGCTATGGCTACACCTTC. Its translation is CAWTPTDSSYGYTF.

The chain links TRBV11-2 to TRBJ2-1, with TRBD2 identical over 14 bases. The junction had 3 bases not matched to a gene; V was cut back by 5 bases and J by 3 bases. CDR1 and CDR2 (germline): SGHAT, FQNNGV. The CDR3 covers 16 residues. This CDR3 reads CASSVGLAGDYNEQFF. DNA for the CDR3: TGTGCCAGCAGCGTGGGACTAGCGGGGGACTACAATGAGCAGTTCTTC.

The CDR3 loop reads CASRQQVLGFYEQYF. In DNA, the CDR3 is TGTGCCAGCAGGCAACAGGTCTTGGGGTTCTACGAGCAGTACTTC. This chain joins TRBV27 and TRBJ2-7; possibly TRBD1 for D (5 bases). Between the trimmed V and J ends, which lost 6 bases and 3 bases, there was a span of 18 bases. Germline V gives CDR1 MNHEY, CDR2 SMNVEV (reference sequence). CDR3 length: 15 amino acids.

This chain joins TRBV15 and TRBJ1-3, with D perhaps TRBD1 (6 bases). This CDR3 contains 16 residues. With 2 bases removed from V and 0 bases from J, the gap between germline ends came to 11 bases. The germline CDR1 and CDR2 sequences are LNHNV and YYDKDF (reference sequence). Written as DNA, the CDR3 is TGTGCCACCAGCAGACCACGGACAGACTCTGGAAACACCATATATTTT. Translation: CATSRPRTDSGNTIYF.

The rearrangement joins TRBV7-2 to TRBJ2-7; 8 nucleotides match TRBD1. This CDR3 spans 15 amino acids. CDR1 is SGHTA, CDR2 FQGNSA, per germline. V shed 5 bases, J shed 0 bases, and the junction held 6 bases outside the gene matches. CDR3 loop: CASSLGQVPSYEQYF. The CDR3 bases are TGTGCCAGCAGCCTGGGACAGGTCCCCTCCTACGAGCAGTACTTC.

The chain is built from TRBV4-2 and TRBJ2-1; 12 bases line up with TRBD2. V lost 2 bases and J lost 6; bases outside the gene matches: 8. The CDR3 has 17 residues. Germline V gene sequence: CDR1 LGHNA, CDR2 YNFKEQ. Here the CDR3 DNA reads TGTGCCAGCAGCCAATCGAAGTCACTAGCGGGGGGCAATGAGCAGTTCTTC. It yields the protein CASSQSKSLAGGNEQFF.

The chain uses TRBV7-9 and TRBJ2-7, with TRBD1 matching over 7 bases. The CDR3 is 14 residues long. Germline V gene sequence: CDR1 SEHNR, CDR2 FQNEAQ (reference sequence). J was trimmed by 0 bases and V by 5 bases; bases with no gene match: 4. CDR3 protein: CASSQGQLSYEQYF. The CDR3 DNA follows: TGTGCCAGCAGCCAGGGACAGCTCTCCTACGAGCAGTACTTC.

With regard to this clone: Within the sample, other DNA sequences also encode this same CDR3. The V gene is TRBV4-3, the J gene TRBJ2-3; a weak D match, TRBD2 (5 bases). The CDR3 is 14 residues long. Germline V lookup: CDR1 LGHNA, CDR2 YSLEER. V shed 1 base and J shed 0 bases, with 5 bases lying between them. CDR3 coding DNA: TGCGCCAGCAGCCAAGCGGGAAGCACAGATACGCAGTATTTT. Translating gives CASSQAGSTDTQYF.

The V call is TRBV27, the J call TRBJ1-2, with 7 bases matching TRBD1. Trimming cost V 9 bases and J 4 bases; bases outside gene matches: 8. Germline loops: CDR1 MNHEY, CDR2 SMNVEV (reference sequence). The CDR3 spans 13 residues. CDR3 residues: CARNPGQSYGYTF. For the CDR3, the DNA is TGTGCCAGGAATCCGGGACAGTCCTATGGCTACACCTTC.